These 10 T cell receptor beta chains share one sample of origin, sequenced in a study of CD4 T cells in relation to SARS-CoV-2 and coronaviruses. The unexposed donors gave CD4+ T cells in about 2010-2019, prior to COVID-19. CD4+ T cells were isolated from the cells after more than nine days of culture. Which antigens these TCRs recognize remains unknown. Assay: immunoSEQ multiplex PCR; the TCRdb copy retains only in-frame clones and omits some. This sample has 18,000 or so clones, with over 65% found just once. Source material: CD4+ T cells from PBMCs, cultured in vitro. These TCRs come from a human donor in good health.

The genes are TRBV11-2 and TRBJ2-7; D possibly uses TRBD1 or TRBD2 (5 bases each). V gave up 5 bases and J gave up 0 bases, with 14 bases separating them. This CDR3 is built from 15 residues. CDR1 is SGHAT and CDR2 is FQNNGV in the germline V gene. The CDR3, as DNA: TGTGCCAGCAGCCCGAGGGACGTCGCCTCCTACGAGCAGTACTTC. Translating it yields CASSPRDVASYEQYF.

The chain combines TRBV5-1 with TRBJ1-1, with D perhaps TRBD1 (6 bases). V was cut by 4 bases and J by 2 bases, with 12 bases left in between. Germline V gene data show CDR1 as SGHRS and CDR2 as YFSETQ. This CDR3 has 14 residues. CDR3 sequence (DNA): TGCGCCAGCAGCCTCGGACAGCCAAACACTGAAGCTTTCTTT. Translation gives CASSLGQPNTEAFF.

The chain employs TRBV19 and TRBJ2-2; TRBD1 matches at 12 bases. The CDR3 is 17 residues long. The J segment lost 4 bases and the V segment lost 6 bases, leaving 9 bases of the junction unmatched. Germline CDR1 and CDR2: LNHDA and SQIVND (reference sequence). For the CDR3, the DNA is TGTGCCAGTAGCACTACCGGGACAGGGGGCTTCACCGGGGAGCTGTTTTTT. It yields the protein CASSTTGTGGFTGELFF.

The rearrangement joins TRBV3-1 (or the pseudogene TRBV3-2) to TRBJ2-4, with no clear D. This CDR3 is 17 amino acids long. CDR1 is LGHDT, CDR2 YNNKEL, per germline (reference sequence). V gave up 4 bases and J gave up 2 bases, with 18 bases separating them. The CDR3 protein is CASSLPPDGVSKNIQYF. The CDR3 DNA is TGTGCCAGCAGCCTACCCCCTGACGGAGTCTCCAAAAACATTCAGTACTTC.

V gene TRBV4-1 combines with J gene TRBJ2-1; D gene ambiguous. Germline V CDR1 and CDR2: MGHRA, YSYEKL. The CDR3 extends over 16 amino acids. V lost 0 bases and J 3 bases, leaving 12 bases between the germline ends. Written as DNA, the CDR3 is TGCGCCAGCAGCCAAGATATGGTGGGCTACTACAATGAGCAGTTCTTC. Encoded protein: CASSQDMVGYYNEQFF.

The chain uses TRBV5-1 and TRBJ2-3; D gene unclear. The CDR3 runs 14 residues. Germline assignment: CDR1 SGHRS and CDR2 YFSETQ. V shed 7 bases and J shed 0 bases, with 12 bases lying between them. This CDR3 reads CASQRQSSTDTQYF. The CDR3 nucleotides read TGCGCCAGCCAGCGTCAGAGCAGCACAGATACGCAGTATTTT.

V gene TRBV5-1 combines with J gene TRBJ2-2; the match to TRBD2 covers 7 bases. V lost 10 bases, J lost 4 bases, and 10 bases stayed unmatched. Germline CDR1 is SGHRS and CDR2 is YFSETQ. The CDR3 covers 14 residues. The CDR3 DNA follows: TGCGCCGGATCGGCGGGAGTCGGCACCGGGGAGCTGTTTTTT. It yields the protein CAGSAGVGTGELFF. Full variable domain (remainder filled in from reference TRBV5-1 and TRBJ2-2): KAGVTQTPRYLIKTRGQQVTLSCSPISGHRSVSWYQQTPGQGLQFLFEYFSETQRNKGNFPGRFSGRQFSNSRSEMNVSTLELGDSALYLCAGSAGVGTGELFFGEGSRLTVL.

The chain links TRBV7-8 to TRBJ2-3, with D possibly matching TRBD1 (6 bases). Trimming left V 5 bases short and J 1 base short, with 10 bases between. This CDR3 has 14 residues. Germline V lookup: CDR1 SGHVS, CDR2 FQNEAQ. CDR3 loop: CASSRQEGTDTQYF. The CDR3 bases are TGTGCCAGCAGCAGACAGGAAGGCACAGATACGCAGTATTTT.

V gene TRBV5-1 combines with J gene TRBJ1-5; D may be TRBD1 (5 bases). This CDR3 comprises 15 residues. V shed 2 bases and J shed 6 bases, with 15 bases lying between them. Germline V lookup: CDR1 SGHRS, CDR2 YFSETQ. The CDR3 DNA sequence: TGCGCCAGCAGCTTACAGCCCGGGGGGGGTCAGCCCCAGCATTTT. Protein product: CASSLQPGGGQPQHF.

This clone was seen more than once but under ten times. This sequence joins TRBV10-3 and TRBJ1-5; the match to TRBD1 covers 10 bases. The CDR3 consists of 15 residues. Per the germline V gene, CDR1 is ENHRY and CDR2 is SYGVKD. The V gene end was trimmed by 6 bases and the J gene end by 5 bases; junction bases not matched to a gene: 7. CDR3 nucleotides: TGTGCCATCAGAGGGACAGGGGATTGGGATCAGCCCCAGCATTTT. Its translation: CAIRGTGDWDQPQHF.